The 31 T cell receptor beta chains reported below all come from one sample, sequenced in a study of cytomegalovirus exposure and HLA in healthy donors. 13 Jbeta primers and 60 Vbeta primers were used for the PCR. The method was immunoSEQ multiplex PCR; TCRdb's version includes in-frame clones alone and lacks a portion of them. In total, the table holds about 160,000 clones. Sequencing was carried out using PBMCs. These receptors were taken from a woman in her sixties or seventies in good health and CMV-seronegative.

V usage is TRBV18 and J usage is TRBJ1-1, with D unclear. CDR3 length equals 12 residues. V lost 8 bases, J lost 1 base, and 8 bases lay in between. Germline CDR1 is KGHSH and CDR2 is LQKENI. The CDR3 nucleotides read TGTGCCAGCACCTATGAGAACACTGAAGCTTTCTTT. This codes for CASTYENTEAFF.

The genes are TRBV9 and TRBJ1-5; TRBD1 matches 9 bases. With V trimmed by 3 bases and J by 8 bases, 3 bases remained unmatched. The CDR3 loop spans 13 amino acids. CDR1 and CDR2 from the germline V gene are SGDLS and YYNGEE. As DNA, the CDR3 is TGTGCCAGCAGCGGGACAGGGGTCGAGCCCCAGCATTTT. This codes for CASSGTGVEPQHF.

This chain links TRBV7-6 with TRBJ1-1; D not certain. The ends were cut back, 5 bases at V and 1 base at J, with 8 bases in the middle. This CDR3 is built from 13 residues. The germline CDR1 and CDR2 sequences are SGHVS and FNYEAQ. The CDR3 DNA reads TGTGCCAGCAGCGCAACACCGAACACTGAAGCTTTCTTT. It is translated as CASSATPNTEAFF.

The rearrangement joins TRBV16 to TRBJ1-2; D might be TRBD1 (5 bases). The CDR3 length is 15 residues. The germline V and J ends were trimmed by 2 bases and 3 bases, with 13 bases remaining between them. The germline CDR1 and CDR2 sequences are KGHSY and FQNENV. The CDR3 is CASSQNQGLHYGYTF. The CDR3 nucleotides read TGTGCCAGCAGCCAAAACCAGGGACTGCACTATGGCTACACCTTC.

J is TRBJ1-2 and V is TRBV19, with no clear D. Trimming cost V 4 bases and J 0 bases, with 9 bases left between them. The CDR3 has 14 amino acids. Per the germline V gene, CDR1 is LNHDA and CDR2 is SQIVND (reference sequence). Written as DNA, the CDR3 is TGTGCCAGTAGTAACAGAATATCTAACTATGGCTACACCTTC. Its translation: CASSNRISNYGYTF.

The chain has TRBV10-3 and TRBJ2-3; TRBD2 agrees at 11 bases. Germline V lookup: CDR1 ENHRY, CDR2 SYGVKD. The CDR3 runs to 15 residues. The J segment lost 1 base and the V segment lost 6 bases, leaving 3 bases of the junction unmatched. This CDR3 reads CAIRGSGRGTDTQYF. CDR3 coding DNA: TGTGCCATCAGGGGTAGCGGGAGGGGCACAGATACGCAGTATTTT.

The DNA of the CDR3 is TGTGCCAGCAGCCCGACAGGGTATAATGAGCAGTTCTTC. This sequence encodes CASSPTGYNEQFF. The gene calls are TRBV5-6 and TRBJ2-1, with 7 nucleotides matching TRBD1. The V segment lost 4 bases and the J segment 7 bases; nucleotides outside the gene matches: 5. Germline V CDR1 and CDR2: SGHDT, YYEEEE. The CDR3 extends over 13 amino acids. The full variable domain, in which reference TRBV5-6 and TRBJ2-1 provide the parts outside the CDR3, is DAGVTQSPTHLIKTRGQQVTLRCSPKSGHDTVSWYQQALGQGPQFIFQYYEEEERQRGNFPDRFSGHQFPNYSSELNVNALLLGDSALYLCASSPTGYNEQFFGPGTRLTVL.

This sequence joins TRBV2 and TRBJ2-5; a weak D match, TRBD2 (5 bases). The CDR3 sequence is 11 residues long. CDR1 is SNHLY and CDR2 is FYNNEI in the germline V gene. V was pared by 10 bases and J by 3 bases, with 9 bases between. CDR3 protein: CATGKEETQYF. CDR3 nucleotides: TGTGCCACCGGGAAAGAAGAGACCCAGTACTTC.

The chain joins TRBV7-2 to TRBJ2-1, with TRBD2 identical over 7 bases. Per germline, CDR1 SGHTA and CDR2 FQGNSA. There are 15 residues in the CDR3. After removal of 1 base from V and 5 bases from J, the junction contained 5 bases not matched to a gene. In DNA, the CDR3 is TGTGCCAGCAGCTTAGGGAGCGGGAATAACAATGAGCAGTTCTTC. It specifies CASSLGSGNNNEQFF.

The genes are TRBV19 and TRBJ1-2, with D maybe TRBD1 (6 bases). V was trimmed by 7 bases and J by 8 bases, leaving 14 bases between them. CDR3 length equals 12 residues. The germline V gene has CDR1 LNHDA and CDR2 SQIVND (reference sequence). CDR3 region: CASNDRFRGYTF. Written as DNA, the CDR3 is TGTGCCAGTAACGACAGGTTTAGAGGCTACACCTTC.

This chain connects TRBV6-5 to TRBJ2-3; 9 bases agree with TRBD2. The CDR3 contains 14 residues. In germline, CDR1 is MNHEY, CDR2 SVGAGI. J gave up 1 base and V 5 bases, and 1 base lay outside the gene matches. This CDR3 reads CASSRTSGTDTQYF. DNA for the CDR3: TGTGCCAGCAGTCGGACTAGCGGCACAGATACGCAGTATTTT.

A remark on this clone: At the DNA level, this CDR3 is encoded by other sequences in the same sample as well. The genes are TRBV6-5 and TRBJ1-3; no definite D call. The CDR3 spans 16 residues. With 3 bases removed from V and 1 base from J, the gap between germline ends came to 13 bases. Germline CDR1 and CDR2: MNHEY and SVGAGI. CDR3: CASSYTLQSSGNTIYF. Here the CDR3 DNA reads TGTGCCAGCAGTTATACCTTACAGAGTTCTGGAAACACCATATATTTT.

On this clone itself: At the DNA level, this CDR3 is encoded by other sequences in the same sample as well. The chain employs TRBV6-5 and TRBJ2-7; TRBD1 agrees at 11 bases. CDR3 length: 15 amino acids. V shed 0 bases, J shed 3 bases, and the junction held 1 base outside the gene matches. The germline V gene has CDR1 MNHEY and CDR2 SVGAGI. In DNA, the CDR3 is TGTGCCAGCAGTTACTCCGGGACAGGGGGCTACGAGCAGTACTTC. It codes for CASSYSGTGGYEQYF.

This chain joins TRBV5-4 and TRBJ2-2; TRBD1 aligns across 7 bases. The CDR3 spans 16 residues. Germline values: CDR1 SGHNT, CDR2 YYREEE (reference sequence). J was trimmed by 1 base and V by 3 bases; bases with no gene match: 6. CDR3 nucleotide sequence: TGTGCCAGCAGCTCGCCGGGACAGAAGAACACCGGGGAGCTGTTTTTT. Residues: CASSSPGQKNTGELFF.

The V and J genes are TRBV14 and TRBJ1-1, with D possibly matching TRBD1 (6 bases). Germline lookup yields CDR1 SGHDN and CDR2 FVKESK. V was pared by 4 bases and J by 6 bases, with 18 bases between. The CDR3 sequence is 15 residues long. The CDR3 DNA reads TGTGCCAGCAGCCCCTTTCAGGGGTTCCCGGCTGAAGCTTTCTTT. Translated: CASSPFQGFPAEAFF. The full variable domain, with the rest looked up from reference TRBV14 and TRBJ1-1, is EAGVTQFPSHSVIEKGQTVTLRCDPISGHDNLYWYRRVMGKEIKFLLHFVKESKQDESGMPNNRFLAERTGGTYSTLKVQPAELEDSGVYFCASSPFQGFPAEAFFGQGTRLTVV.

The CDR3 is CASSFQGYTETQYF. The DNA of the CDR3 is TGTGCCAGCAGCTTCCAGGGGTATACGGAGACCCAGTACTTC. This chain links TRBV7-9 with TRBJ2-5; tentatively, D is TRBD1 (6 bases). The V gene lost 3 bases and the J gene lost 5 bases, with 13 bases spanning the gap. The CDR3 is 14 residues long. Germline loops: CDR1 SEHNR, CDR2 FQNEAQ (reference sequence). The whole variable domain, remainder taken from reference TRBV7-9 and TRBJ2-5, is DTGVSQNPRHKITKRGQNVTFRCDPISEHNRLYWYRQTLGQGPEFLTYFQNEAQLEKSRLLSDRFSAERPKGSFSTLEIQRTEQGDSAMYLCASSFQGYTETQYFGPGTRLLVL.

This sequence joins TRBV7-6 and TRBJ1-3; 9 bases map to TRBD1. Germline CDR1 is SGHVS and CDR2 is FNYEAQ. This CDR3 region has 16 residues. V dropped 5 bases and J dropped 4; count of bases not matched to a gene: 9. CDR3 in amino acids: CASSGTGTGRGNTIYF. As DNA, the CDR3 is TGTGCCAGCAGCGGAACCGGGACAGGGAGAGGAAACACCATATATTTT.

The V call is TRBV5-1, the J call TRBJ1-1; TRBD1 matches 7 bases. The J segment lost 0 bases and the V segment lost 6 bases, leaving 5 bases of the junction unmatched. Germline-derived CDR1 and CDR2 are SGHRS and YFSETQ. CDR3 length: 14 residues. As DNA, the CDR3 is TGCGCCAGCACCCGGGACAGCATGAACACTGAAGCTTTCTTT. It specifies CASTRDSMNTEAFF.

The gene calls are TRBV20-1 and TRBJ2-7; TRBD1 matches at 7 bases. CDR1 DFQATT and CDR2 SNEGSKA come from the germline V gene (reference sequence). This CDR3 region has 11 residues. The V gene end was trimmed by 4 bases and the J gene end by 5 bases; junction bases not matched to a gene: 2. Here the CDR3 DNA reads TGCAGTGCTAATAGGGGGCACGAGCAGTACTTC. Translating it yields CSANRGHEQYF.

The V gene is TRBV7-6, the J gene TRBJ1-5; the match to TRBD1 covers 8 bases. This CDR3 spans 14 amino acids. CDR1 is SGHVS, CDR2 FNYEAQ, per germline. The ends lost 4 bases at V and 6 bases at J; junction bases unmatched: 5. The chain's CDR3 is CASSSRQGSQPQHF. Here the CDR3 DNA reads TGTGCCAGCAGCTCTCGACAGGGGAGTCAGCCCCAGCATTTT.

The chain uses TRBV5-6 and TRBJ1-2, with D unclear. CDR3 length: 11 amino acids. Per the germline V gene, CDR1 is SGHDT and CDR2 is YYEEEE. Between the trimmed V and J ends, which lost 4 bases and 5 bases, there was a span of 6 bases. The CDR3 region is CASSKLYGYTF. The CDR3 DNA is TGTGCCAGCAGCAAACTATATGGCTACACCTTC.

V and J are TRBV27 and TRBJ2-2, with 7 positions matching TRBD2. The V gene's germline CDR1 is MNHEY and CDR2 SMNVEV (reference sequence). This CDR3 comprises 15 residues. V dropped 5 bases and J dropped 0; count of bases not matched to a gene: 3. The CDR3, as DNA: TGTGCCAGCAGTCGACTAGCCGCGAACACCGGGGAGCTGTTTTTT. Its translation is CASSRLAANTGELFF.

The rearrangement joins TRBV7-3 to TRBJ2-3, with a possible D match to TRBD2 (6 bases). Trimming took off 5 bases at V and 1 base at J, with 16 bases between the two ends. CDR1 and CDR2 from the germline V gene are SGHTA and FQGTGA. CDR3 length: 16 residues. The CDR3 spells CASSLEPGLRTDTQYF. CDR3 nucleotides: TGTGCCAGCAGCCTAGAACCGGGACTCCGCACAGATACGCAGTATTTT.

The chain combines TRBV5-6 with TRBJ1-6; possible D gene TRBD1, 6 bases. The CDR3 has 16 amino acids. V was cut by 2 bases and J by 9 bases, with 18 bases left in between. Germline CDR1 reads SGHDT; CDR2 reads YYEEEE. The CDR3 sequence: CASSFVSGGGGSPLHF. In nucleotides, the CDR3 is TGTGCCAGCAGCTTCGTTTCGGGCGGGGGCGGTTCACCCCTCCACTTT.

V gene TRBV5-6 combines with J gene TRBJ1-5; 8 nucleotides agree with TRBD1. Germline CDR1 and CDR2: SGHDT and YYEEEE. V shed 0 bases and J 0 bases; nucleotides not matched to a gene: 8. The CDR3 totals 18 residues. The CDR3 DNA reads TGTGCCAGCAGCTTGGGGGCTGGACAGGGAACTAGCAATCAGCCCCAGCATTTT. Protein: CASSLGAGQGTSNQPQHF.

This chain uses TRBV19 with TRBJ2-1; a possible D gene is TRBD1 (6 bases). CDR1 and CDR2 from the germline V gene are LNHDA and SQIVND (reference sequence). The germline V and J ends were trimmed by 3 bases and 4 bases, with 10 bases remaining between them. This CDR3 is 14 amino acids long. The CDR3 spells CASSMNRVYNEQFF. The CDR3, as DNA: TGTGCCAGTAGTATGAACAGGGTATACAATGAGCAGTTCTTC.

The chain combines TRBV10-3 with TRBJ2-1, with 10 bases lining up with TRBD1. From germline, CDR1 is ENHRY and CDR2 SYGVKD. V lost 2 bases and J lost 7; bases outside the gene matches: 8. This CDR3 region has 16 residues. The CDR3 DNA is TGTGCCATCAGTGAGCCCGGGACAGGGGAGGGGAATGAGCAGTTCTTC. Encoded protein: CAISEPGTGEGNEQFF.

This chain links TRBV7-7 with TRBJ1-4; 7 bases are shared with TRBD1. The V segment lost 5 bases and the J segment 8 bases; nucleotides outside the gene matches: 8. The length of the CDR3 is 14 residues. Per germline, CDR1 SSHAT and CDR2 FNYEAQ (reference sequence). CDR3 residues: CASSPTGVGEKLFF. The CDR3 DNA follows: TGTGCCAGCAGCCCTACAGGGGTTGGGGAAAAACTGTTTTTT. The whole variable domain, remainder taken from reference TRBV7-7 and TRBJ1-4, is GAGVSQSPRYKVTKRGQDVTLRCDPISSHATLYWYQQALGQGPEFLTYFNYEAQPDKSGLPSDRFSAERPEGSISTLTIQRTEQRDSAMYRCASSPTGVGEKLFFGSGTQLSVL.

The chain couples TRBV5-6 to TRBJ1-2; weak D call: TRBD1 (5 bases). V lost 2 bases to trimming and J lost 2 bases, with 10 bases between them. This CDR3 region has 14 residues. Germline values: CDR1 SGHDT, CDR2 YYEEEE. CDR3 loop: CASSFDRSNYGYTF. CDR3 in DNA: TGTGCCAGCAGCTTTGACAGATCCAACTATGGCTACACCTTC.

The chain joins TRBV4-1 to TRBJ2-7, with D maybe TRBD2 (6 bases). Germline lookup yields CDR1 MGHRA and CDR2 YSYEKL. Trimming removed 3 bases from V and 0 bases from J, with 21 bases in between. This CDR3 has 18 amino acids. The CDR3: CASSQRLERPRDSYEQYF. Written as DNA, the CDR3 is TGCGCCAGCAGCCAGAGGCTCGAGCGGCCGCGGGACTCCTACGAGCAGTACTTC.

This chain's CDR3 is CASSRRGAEAFF. The CDR3 nucleotides read TGTGCCAGCAGCCGTCGGGGAGCTGAAGCTTTCTTT. This rearrangement joins TRBV2 to TRBJ1-1; no firm D call. The CDR3 has 12 residues. The V gene lost 6 bases and the J gene lost 6 bases, with 11 bases spanning the gap. The germline V gene encodes CDR1 SNHLY and CDR2 FYNNEI.